These 4 T cell receptor beta chains were sequenced from one sample in a study of cytomegalovirus exposure and HLA in healthy donors. PCR primers comprised 60 Vbeta and 13 Jbeta primers. TCRdb's table, derived via immunoSEQ multiplex PCR, lists solely in-frame clones and lacks some. Of 120,000 to 150,000 clones listed, 75% to 85% were seen once; the top ten hold 6.2%. The material sequenced was PBMCs. All receptors come from a woman aged 40 to 50 in good health and CMV-seropositive.

The rearrangement uses TRBV5-1 and TRBJ2-5, with D possibly TRBD2 on 5 matching bases. CDR3 length: 17 residues. Germline V gene sequence: CDR1 SGHRS, CDR2 YFSETQ. Trimming pared 2 bases from V and 4 bases from J, leaving 21 bases between. DNA for the CDR3: TGCGCCAGCAGCTTAGGACTCACCGAAGGGCTTGGAGAGACCCAGTACTTC. Amino acids: CASSLGLTEGLGETQYF.

This chain connects TRBV6-1 to TRBJ1-3; tentatively, D is TRBD1 (6 bases). Trimming removed 7 bases at V and 2 bases at J, with 9 bases between. This CDR3 region has 13 residues. Germline loops: CDR1 MNHNS, CDR2 SASEGT. The CDR3: CASKQGAGNTIYF. The CDR3 nucleotides read TGTGCCAGCAAACAGGGAGCTGGAAACACCATATATTTT.

The chain employs TRBV29-1 and TRBJ2-7; 7 nucleotides align to TRBD1. Germline V CDR1 and CDR2: SQVTM, ANQGSEA. CDR3 length: 16 amino acids. The junction had 14 bases not matched to a gene; V was cut back by 3 bases and J by 3 bases. This CDR3 is CSVEGARGLGVYEQYF. As DNA, the CDR3 is TGCAGCGTTGAGGGAGCCAGGGGGTTAGGTGTCTACGAGCAGTACTTC.

This clone has only a few counts. The rearrangement uses TRBV6-5 and TRBJ1-2; perhaps TRBD1 as D (5 bases). There are 12 residues in the CDR3. V was clipped by 7 bases and J by 6 bases, with 12 bases between them. The V gene's germline CDR1 is MNHEY and CDR2 SVGAGI. The CDR3, as DNA: TGTGCCAGCATAAGGGGATTGGATGGCTACACCTTC. This sequence encodes CASIRGLDGYTF.